Below are 2 T cell receptor beta chains sequenced from a single sample in a study of metastatic and nonmetastatic thyroid tumors. All patients were treatment-naive before thyroid surgery. TCRdb used MiXCR to call clones anew from the PCR reads. This sample has approximately 13,000 clones, with roughly 12% found just once. Material: blood. These receptors originate from a female donor with papillary thyroid cancer or a benign thyroid nodule (not recorded which). Some clones in this sample may be carry-over from other donors' samples.

This clone is categorized as medium-sized. The same CDR3 arises from other DNA sequences in this sample as well. The chain couples TRBV12-3 or TRBV12-4 to TRBJ1-2, with TRBD1 as a possible D gene (6 bases). The CDR3 length is 14 residues. Trimming removed 1 base from V and 6 bases from J, with 12 bases in between. The CDR3 DNA follows: TGTGCCAGCAGTTTAGTTCCGGGGGGCGATGGCTACACCTTC. This translates into CASSLVPGGDGYTF.

The J gene is TRBJ2-3, the V gene TRBV30; D gene ambiguous. CDR1 is GTSNPN, CDR2 SVGIG, per germline (reference sequence). CDR3 length: 12 amino acids. Between the trimmed V and J ends, which lost 3 bases and 7 bases, there was a span of 11 bases. The CDR3: CAWSAPIYTQYF. The DNA of the CDR3 is TGTGCCTGGAGCGCCCCGATATATACGCAGTATTTT.